This is a list of T cell receptor beta chains from one sample in a study of OX40 agonist ivuxolimab in advanced cancers. Sequencing used immunoSEQ multiplex PCR; TCRdb keeps in-frame clones, though not all of them. The sample yields tens of thousands of clones, 85% to 95% seen once. The starting material was CD4+ or CD8+ T cells sorted from blood, obtained in a trial of the OX40 agonist ivuxolimab. These receptors were taken from an adult with an advanced solid tumor such as melanoma, head and neck, liver or kidney cancer. CDR3s include the opening cysteine and the closing phenylalanine or tryptophan. D genes are given only for firm matches. Only some rows state a clone size, as once, few, many or a class for expanded clones.

CASSFGHSSYEQYF,TGTGCCAGCAGCTTTGGACATAGCTCCTACGAGCAGTACTTC,TRBV5-4,-,TRBJ2-7,-
CASRPSKETQYF,TGTGCCAGCAGGCCTTCTAAAGAGACCCAGTACTTC,TRBV28,-,TRBJ2-5,-
CASSSSLSGGSYNEQFF,TGTGCCAGCAGCTCCTCACTTTCTGGGGGCTCCTACAATGAGCAGTTCTTC,TRBV7-3,-,TRBJ2-1,-
CASSQVGDIEAFF,TGTGCCAGCAGCCAAGTCGGGGACATTGAAGCTTTCTTT,TRBV4-2,-,TRBJ1-1,-
CASSVAGLSTDTQYF,TGTGCCAGCAGCGTAGCGGGCCTTAGCACAGATACGCAGTATTTT,TRBV9,-,TRBJ2-3,-
CASSQAIRETQYF,TGCGCCAGCAGCCAAGCAATAAGAGAGACCCAGTACTTC,TRBV4-3,-,TRBJ2-5,-
CASRQGRNQPQHF,TGTGCCAGCAGACAGGGCCGAAATCAGCCCCAGCATTTT,TRBV19,few,TRBJ1-5,TRBD1
CASSFSSSTDTQYF,TGTGCCAGCAGCTTTTCGAGCAGCACAGATACGCAGTATTTT,TRBV11-3,-,TRBJ2-3,-
CASSSRGQGSSYEQYF,TGTGCCAGCAGCTCCAGGGGACAGGGGAGCTCCTACGAGCAGTACTTC,TRBV27,-,TRBJ2-7,TRBD1
CASSTTGAGAEAFF,TGTGCCAGCAGCACTACAGGGGCAGGGGCTGAAGCTTTCTTT,TRBV9,few,TRBJ1-1,TRBD1
CASSFGVQNTEAFF,TGCGCCAGCAGCTTTGGGGTGCAGAACACTGAAGCTTTCTTT,TRBV5-1,-,TRBJ1-1,-
CASSYSMGQQETQYF,TGTGCCAGCAGTTACTCGATGGGGCAGCAAGAGACCCAGTACTTC,TRBV6-6,-,TRBJ2-5,-
CASRGQTSSGANVLTF,TGTGCCAGCAGGGGACAGACCAGCTCTGGGGCCAACGTCCTGACTTTC,TRBV28,-,TRBJ2-6,TRBD1
CASSPRRENTGELFF,TGTGCCAGCTCACCACGGCGGGAGAACACCGGGGAGCTGTTTTTT,TRBV18,-,TRBJ2-2,-
CASGQTGYPWGYTF,TGTGCTAGTGGTCAGACGGGGTATCCATGGGGCTACACCTTC,TRBV12-5,-,TRBJ1-2,-
CASSLPTPWAQYF,TGTGCCAGCAGCTTACCGACCCCCTGGGCCCAGTACTTC,TRBV7-8,-,TRBJ2-5,-
CASRGTDQETQYF,TGTGCCAGCAGGGGGACGGACCAAGAGACCCAGTACTTC,TRBV5-5,-,TRBJ2-5,-
CSASYTDTQYF,TGCAGTGCTAGCTACACAGATACGCAGTATTTT,TRBV20-1,-,TRBJ2-3,-
CASSLENFGRQIAYNEQFF,TGCGCCAGCAGCTTGGAAAACTTCGGGAGACAGATCGCGTACAATGAGCAGTTCTTC,TRBV5-1,-,TRBJ2-1,-
CASPWTSGRACTDTQYF,TGTGCCAGCCCGTGGACTAGCGGGAGGGCCTGTACAGATACGCAGTATTTT,TRBV9,-,TRBJ2-3,TRBD2
CASSTNSGNTIYF,TGTGCCAGTAGTACCAACTCTGGAAACACCATATATTTT,TRBV19,-,TRBJ1-3,-
CASSLADWDSNYGYTF,TGTGCCAGCAGTTTAGCCGATTGGGACAGCAACTATGGCTACACCTTC,TRBV28,once,TRBJ1-2,TRBD1
CASLGDTEAFF,TGTGCCAGCCTAGGGGATACTGAAGCTTTCTTT,TRBV7-9,-,TRBJ1-1,-
CSVDSVQPNTEAFF,TGCAGCGTTGATAGTGTCCAACCGAACACTGAAGCTTTCTTT,TRBV29-1,-,TRBJ1-1,-
CASSRGSGELFF,TGTGCCAGCTCACGGGGTTCCGGGGAGCTGTTTTTT,TRBV18,few,TRBJ2-2,-
CSVEGTASTDTQYF,TGCAGCGTTGAGGGGACAGCAAGCACAGATACGCAGTATTTT,TRBV29-1,-,TRBJ2-3,TRBD1
CASSTRTGQQDTQYF,TGTGCCAGCAGCACAAGGACAGGGCAGCAAGATACGCAGTATTTT,TRBV7-2,-,TRBJ2-3,TRBD1
CSVTGGSETQYF,TGCAGCGTCACAGGGGGCAGTGAGACCCAGTACTTC,TRBV29-1,-,TRBJ2-5,TRBD1
CSVEASRGASGGSNAGELFF,TGCAGCGTTGAAGCTTCAAGGGGGGCTAGCGGAGGGTCGAATGCCGGGGAGCTGTTTTTT,TRBV29-1,few,TRBJ2-2,-
CASSFRERATDTQYF,TGTGCCAGCAGCTTTCGCGAGCGGGCCACAGATACGCAGTATTTT,TRBV11-2,-,TRBJ2-3,-
CASSPQGHGSIQYF,TGCGCCAGCAGTCCACAGGGCCACGGGAGCATTCAGTACTTC,TRBV10-1,-,TRBJ2-4,-
CASSPNWISNQPQHF,TGTGCCAGCAGCCCAAACTGGATTAGCAATCAGCCCCAGCATTTT,TRBV27,-,TRBJ1-5,-
CASRAETQYF,TGTGCCAGCAGAGCAGAGACCCAGTACTTC,TRBV6-1,-,TRBJ2-5,-
CASSSPWDSAYNEQFF,TGTGCCAGCAGTTCCCCCTGGGATAGCGCCTACAATGAGCAGTTCTTC,TRBV28,-,TRBJ2-1,-
CAWSGTSVAKNIQYF,TGTGCCTGGTCTGGGACTAGCGTGGCCAAAAACATTCAGTACTTC,TRBV30,once,TRBJ2-4,TRBD2
CASSQGRVQKYSNQPQHF,TGTGCCAGCAGCCAAGGCCGTGTACAGAAATATAGCAATCAGCCCCAGCATTTT,TRBV4-2,once,TRBJ1-5,-
CASSLRGAPGNEQFF,TGTGCCAGCAGCTTGCGAGGGGCTCCGGGCAATGAGCAGTTCTTC,TRBV5-6,-,TRBJ2-1,-
CAWSVQPSRFNEQYF,TGTGCCTGGAGTGTACAGCCCTCCCGGTTTAACGAGCAGTACTTC,TRBV30,-,TRBJ2-7,-
CASSEIQGRSTQYF,TGTGCCAGCAGTGAAATACAGGGTCGTAGTACGCAGTATTTT,TRBV2,-,TRBJ2-3,-
CASSLTGGETQYF,TGCGCCAGCAGCCTGACGGGCGGAGAGACCCAGTACTTC,TRBV4-1,-,TRBJ2-5,-
CASSHRGQGGNYGYTF,TGTGCCAGCAGTCACCGGGGACAGGGGGGCAACTATGGCTACACCTTC,TRBV6-6,-,TRBJ1-2,TRBD1
CASSLNNQGELFF,TGTGCCAGCAGCTTAAATAACCAAGGGGAGCTGTTTTTT,TRBV11-3,-,TRBJ2-2,-
CASSSAGGRSGANVPTF,TGTGCCAGCAGTTCCGCAGGGGGCAGATCTGGGGCCAACGTCCCGACTTTC,TRBV27,once,TRBJ2-6,TRBD1
CASSLVSSGSYEQYF,TGTGCCAGCAGTTTAGTATCTAGCGGGAGCTACGAGCAGTACTTC,TRBV28,-,TRBJ2-7,TRBD2
CASSLTSGSDEQFF,TGCGCCAGCAGCCTAACTAGCGGGAGCGATGAGCAGTTCTTC,TRBV5-1,-,TRBJ2-1,TRBD2
CASSPSGSGSPTDTQYF,TGTGCCAGCTCCCCCTCCGGGAGTGGGTCTCCGACAGATACGCAGTATTTT,TRBV18,-,TRBJ2-3,-
CASRLLAGGLAKNIQYF,TGTGCCAGCCGCCTTCTAGCGGGAGGTCTAGCCAAAAACATTCAGTACTTC,TRBV7-8,-,TRBJ2-4,TRBD2
CASSEVPGSGRGLLNTEAFF,TGCGCCAGCAGTGAGGTCCCTGGATCGGGCAGGGGGCTTCTGAACACTGAAGCTTTCTTT,TRBV10-1,-,TRBJ1-1,TRBD1
CASSPDRGYQPQHF,TGTGCCAGCTCACCAGACAGAGGCTATCAGCCCCAGCATTTT,TRBV18,-,TRBJ1-5,-
CASSFQGNTEAFF,TGCGCCAGCAGCTTTCAGGGGAACACTGAAGCTTTCTTT,TRBV5-1,-,TRBJ1-1,-
CASSLSGVGKGYTF,TGTGCCAGCAGCTTATCTGGAGTGGGAAAAGGCTACACCTTC,TRBV5-4,-,TRBJ1-2,-
CSVEDRNRGTDTQYF,TGCAGCGTTGAAGATCGGAACAGGGGCACAGATACGCAGTATTTT,TRBV29-1,-,TRBJ2-3,-
CASSPGTGGDEQYF,TGTGCCAGCTCCCCCGGGACAGGGGGCGACGAGCAGTACTTC,TRBV18,-,TRBJ2-7,TRBD1
CASSLTGGSGTEAFF,TGTGCCAGCAGTTTAACGGGAGGGTCGGGCACTGAAGCTTTCTTT,TRBV28,-,TRBJ1-1,-
CASSYGNSGSGKQYF,TGTGCCAGCAGTTACGGGAATAGCGGGAGTGGCAAGCAGTACTTC,TRBV6-5,-,TRBJ2-7,TRBD2
CASSRYEQYF,TGTGCCAGCAGTCGCTACGAGCAGTACTTC,TRBV6-1,-,TRBJ2-7,-
CAWTATYNEQFF,TGTGCCTGGACGGCTACCTACAATGAGCAGTTCTTC,TRBV30,-,TRBJ2-1,-
CASSLSGQGNEQFF,TGTGCCAGCTCACTTTCGGGACAGGGTAATGAGCAGTTCTTC,TRBV18,few,TRBJ2-1,TRBD1
CASSRDRNSETQYF,TGTGCCAGCAGCCGGGACAGGAATTCAGAGACCCAGTACTTC,TRBV7-2,-,TRBJ2-5,TRBD1
CASSPASNTGELFF,TGTGCCAGCTCACCGGCCTCGAACACCGGGGAGCTGTTTTTT,TRBV18,-,TRBJ2-2,-